This TCR beta chain was observed in a study of T cells in Graves' hyperthyroidism and ophthalmopathy. Study findings and constraints: Classification by a 13 V-J model distinguished ophthalmopathy from stable hyperthyroidism.

The CDR3 is 15 residues long. The trim removed 3 bases at V and 2 bases at J, leaving 4 bases unmatched. CDR1 and CDR2 (germline): SGHAT, FQNNGV. The definition of stable Graves' hyperthyroidism was no ophthalmopathy progression within 18 months. Only a few counts were recorded for this clonotype. Antigen unknown. The TCR beta CDR3 regions underwent amplification using RNA transcripts as the source. HTBI primers were used for first-round RT-PCR of the TCR CDR3. TCRdb recomputed calls from the multiplex PCR reads with MiXCR, one row per CDR3 protein. The data contain 300,000 to 400,000 distinct CDR3 sequences, 18% of them seen just once; the ten biggest clones take up about half.

The sample comprised blood. This TCR was recovered from a woman aged 45 to 65 with Graves' hyperthyroidism. The chain carries TRBV11-2 and TRBJ2-1; TRBD1 matches at 7 bases. In nucleotides, the CDR3 is TGTGCCAGCAGCTTTTCGACAGGGCCCTACAATGAGCAGTTCTTC. This gives the protein CASSFSTGPYNEQFF. The entire variable domain, with the rest obtained from reference TRBV11-2 and TRBJ2-1, is as follows: EAGVAQSPRYKIIEKRQSVAFWCNPISGHATLYWYQQILGQGPKLLIQFQNNGVVDDSQLPKDRFSAERLKGVDSTLKIQPAKLEDSAVYLCASSFSTGPYNEQFFGPGTRLTVL.